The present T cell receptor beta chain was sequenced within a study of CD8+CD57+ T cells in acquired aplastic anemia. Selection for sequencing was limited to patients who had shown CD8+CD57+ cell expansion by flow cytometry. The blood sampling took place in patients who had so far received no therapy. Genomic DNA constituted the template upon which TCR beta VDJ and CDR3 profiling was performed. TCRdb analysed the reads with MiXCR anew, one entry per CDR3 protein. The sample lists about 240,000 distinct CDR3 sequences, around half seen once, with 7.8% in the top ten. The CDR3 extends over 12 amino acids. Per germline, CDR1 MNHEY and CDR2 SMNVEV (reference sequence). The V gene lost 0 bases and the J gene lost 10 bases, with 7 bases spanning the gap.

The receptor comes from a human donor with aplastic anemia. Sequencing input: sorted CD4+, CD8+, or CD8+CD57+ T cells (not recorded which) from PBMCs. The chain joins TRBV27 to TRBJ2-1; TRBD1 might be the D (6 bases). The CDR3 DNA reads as TGTGCCAGCAGTTTATCGGGGACAGAGCAGTTCTTC. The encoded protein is CASSLSGTEQFF.